This record concerns one TCR beta chain sequence. This clonotype was seen a handful of times. The specificity of this receptor is unknown. No much larger clone exists at a distance of one base, and base qualities are not known. The source of the sample is a study of blood T cells in healthy people across ages (dated by TCRdb to about 2015). About the study as a whole: In model experiments, roughly one uniquely barcoded TCR beta cDNA molecule per two T cells was captured by template switching. The donors were split into four age groups: young (average around 17 years), middle-aged (39), aged (about 56) and long-lived (82). The study measured age-related changes in TCR beta repertoire diversity using deep sequencing normalized with unique cDNA molecular identifiers. The study analyzed two additional independent replicas of 1 million unique cDNA reads from the same blood draw for two donors, one aged 18 to 30 and one aged 80 or older.

The donors were roughly 38 Caucasian individuals from Russia, aged roughly 6 to 90 years, who were systemically healthy. About 10 milliliters of peripheral blood were collected from each donor into EDTA-treated Vacutainer tubes. Ficoll-Paque density-gradient centrifugation was used to isolate PBMCs, with at least 6.5 million per sample. Total RNA was extracted from PBMCs with Trizol reagent, with at least 5.5 micrograms obtained per sample. For every donor, flow cytometry on a PBMC aliquot measured the percentage of naive CD45RAhigh/CD27high T cells. Library method: 5' RACE. Data came from an Illumina HiSeq 2500. The second PCR ran for roughly 7 to 12 cycles and used a J-beta primer mix along with a sample-barcoded 5' primer. A unique molecular identifier was introduced onto each TCR beta cDNA molecule by a template-switch 5' adaptor carrying 12 random nucleotides. Each sample yielded at least 3 million CDR3-containing paired-end reads. All of the RNA was converted into first-strand cDNA using the Mint cDNA synthesis kit, with a TRBC-specific oligonucleotide serving as the primer. All cDNA was treated with uracil-DNA glycosylase and then went through a first 18-cycle PCR with the universal primers M1SS and BC2_uni_R. In the paper's pipeline: Normalization of each sample was performed by random selection of 1 million high-quality reads, each carrying a distinct molecular identifier. Instead of being binned into consensus sequences, reads that shared molecular identifiers were thrown out. MiTCR, run with a Q25 quality threshold and the strictest error-elimination algorithm, handled CDR3 identification, clonotype clustering and error correction. Lower-bound total TCR beta diversity was estimated with a nonparametric unseen species model using Euler transformation. The public reads were run again by TCRdb, first through fastp at Q25 and then through MiXCR, and only productive beta chains were kept. Rows matching on CDR3 protein sequence are summarized as one entry with the most common DNA and genes. These V and J calls originate from TCRdb's pipeline instead of the authors' own analysis. Across this sample there are 600,000 to 1,000,000 distinct CDR3 sequences, with 20% to 25% seen only once. The ten most abundant clones make up approximately 3.7% of the sample.

The junction shows trimming of 3 bases on V and 7 bases on J, and the gene matches do not reach 3 bases of it. Reading from cysteine to phenylalanine, the CDR3 counts 15 amino acids. The retained sequence is limited to the CDR3, 45 bases, with the frame set at the first base. CDR1 and CDR2 are read off the germline V gene (reference sequence) as MNHEY and SMNVEV. What the work shows at the level of the full study, not this receptor alone: Observed TCR beta diversity correlated strongly with the percentage of naive T cells measured by flow cytometry. Estimates of total diversity based on one million sequenced T cells were considered lower bounds and underestimates. Compared with the aged group, the long-lived group had more naive CD4+ T cells, fewer expanded clones and increased TCR diversity, suggesting age selection. Since profiling was done on bulk unsorted PBMCs, naive and antigen-experienced compartments could not be conclusively compared. As age increased, observed TCR beta diversity per million T cells dropped in a roughly linear way, and a significant reduction was already evident by age 40. The CMV infection status of donors was not known, potentially confounding age-related changes in expanded clonotypes.

These data were also filed under a second study, of T cells of mothers and their children. From that second study: Nine systemically healthy Caucasian individuals, comprising three mothers and their six children, were included as donors. cDNA synthesis consumed the entire amount of extracted RNA, loaded at approximately 1.4 ug RNA in each 15 ul reaction. In the second PCR, sample barcodes and 2-4 random nucleotides were introduced via the M1S primer. Each mother yielded over 9.5 million TCR beta CDR3 reads and each child 2.5 million to 3 million reads. Thymic selection shapes the output of TCR recombination in a similar way in related and unrelated pairs, and inherited differences have a minor effect. Normalized repertoire overlap was always slightly but never significantly higher in related than unrelated mother-child pairs. With a sensitivity of about 100 clones per million clonotypes, no persistent microchimeric T cell clones were detected. Deep NGS was used in the study to compare the TCR beta repertoires of mothers and children and to look for features that separate related mother-child pairs from unrelated individuals. On average, the children were approximately 12 +/- 4 years old, while the mothers were about 40 +/- 4 years old. After adapter ligation with NEBNext reagents, the libraries were sequenced on Illumina HiSeq 2000 with 100+100 nt paired-end reads. To avoid cross-contamination, the mother libraries and the child libraries were prepared a month apart and sequenced in separate runs. For each donor, between roughly 450,000 and 2,200,000 distinct TCR beta clonotypes were identified. Naive TCR beta clonotypes were estimated from low-frequency clonotypes matched to each donor's FACS-determined naive share, without sorting.

Source material: blood. The TCR originated in a boy between 5 and 17 years old in good health. Recombination joined TRBV27 with TRBJ2-2, with 12 bases aligning to TRBD2. CDR3 protein: CASSFLAGGDGELFF. The sequence in DNA is TGTGCCAGCAGTTTCCTAGCGGGAGGGGACGGGGAGCTGTTTTTT.